This TCR beta chain originates from a study of control samples from healthy donors and cancer patients. Only in-frame clones appear in the TCRdb table, and some are missing; sequencing was by immunoSEQ multiplex PCR. The repertoire includes around 230,000 clones, about 93% of them detected once, and about 1.6% sits in the top ten. Per germline, CDR1 LGHNA and CDR2 YSLEER. Trimming removed 0 bases from V and 15 bases from J; junction bases left unmatched: 14. CDR3 size: 16 residues. The chain combines TRBV4-3 with TRBJ2-1, with TRBD2 matching over 10 bases. The sequenced sample consisted of blood. The sequence derives from a man aged 50 to 59 in good health. The CDR3, as DNA: TGCGCCAGCAGCCAAGAAGCTAGCGGGGGCCGGTCGGATCTGTTCTTC. Amino acid sequence: CASSQEASGGRSDLFF.